This entry lists 6 T cell receptor beta chains sequenced from one sample in a study of blood T cell repertoires in COVID-19 (dated by TCRdb to 2018 to 2021). The method was the immunoSEQ multiplex PCR assay. This immuneACCESS table, as held by TCRdb, lists in-frame sequences with V and J called but not all clones. Of the missing ones, under half trace to an unresolved V gene in checked studies; the others have no known cause. The sample contains about 130,000 clones, around 83% of them found a single time. Over 9.5% of the sample lies in the top ten. Specimen: peripheral blood. These receptors originate from a man aged 60 to 75 with acute or convalescent COVID-19.

The chain employs TRBV4-1 and TRBJ1-5, with D perhaps matching TRBD1 (6 bases). Trimming shortened V by 0 bases and J by 7 bases, and 10 bases separated the two germline ends. In germline, CDR1 is MGHRA, CDR2 YSYEKL. The CDR3 has 14 residues. CDR3 sequence: CASSQDWGGQPQHF. CDR3 nucleotides: TGCGCCAGCAGCCAAGATTGGGGGGGCCAGCCCCAGCATTTT.

There are a few counts of this clone. V and J are TRBV10-1 and TRBJ2-7; D perhaps matches TRBD1 (5 bases). Germline V lookup: CDR1 WNHNN, CDR2 SYGVQD (reference sequence). The germline V and J ends were trimmed by 1 base and 8 bases, with 9 bases remaining between them. This CDR3 is 12 amino acids long. The DNA of the CDR3 is TGCGCCAGCAGTGAGTGGGGCGGCAAGCAGTACTTC. Translated, it gives CASSEWGGKQYF.

The rearrangement links TRBV19 to TRBJ2-7; no clear D. Trimming removed 9 bases from V and 6 bases from J, with 24 bases in between. The CDR3 is made up of 15 amino acids. Looked up from germline, CDR1 is LNHDA and CDR2 is SQIVND (reference sequence). In nucleotides, the CDR3 is TGTGCCAGCGGCCTGGGTGGCGACTTAATGAGCGAGCAGTACTTC. It codes for CASGLGGDLMSEQYF.

This chain links TRBV27 with TRBJ1-5; 7 positions agree with TRBD1. Losses at the gene ends were 5 bases for V and 2 bases for J; bases not matched to a gene: 6. Germline lookup yields CDR1 MNHEY and CDR2 SMNVEV (reference sequence). The CDR3 sequence is 15 residues long. The CDR3 bases are TGTGCCAGCAGTACGACAGGGTATGGCAATCAGCCCCAGCATTTT. The encoded protein is CASSTTGYGNQPQHF.

The chain is built from TRBV6-1 and TRBJ2-5; 10 nucleotides align to TRBD2. This CDR3 spans 17 amino acids. V lost 1 base and J lost 1; bases outside the gene matches: 6. In germline, CDR1 is MNHNS, CDR2 SASEGT. In DNA form, the CDR3 reads TGTGCCAGCAGTGAAGGTGGGGCTAGCGGGGGCCAAGAGACCCAGTACTTC. Its translation is CASSEGGASGGQETQYF.

The chain couples TRBV4-2 to TRBJ1-3; D is uncertain. The CDR3 has 15 amino acids. V dropped 1 base and J dropped 3 bases, with 10 bases sitting between them. CDR1 and CDR2 (germline): LGHNA, YNFKEQ. CDR3 bases: TGTGCCAGCAGCCAAGTGACCGGGAGTGGAAACACCATATATTTT. This codes for CASSQVTGSGNTIYF.